This TCR beta chain appears in the sequencing data of a study of beta chain features in type 1 diabetes. Study results and limitations: Whether TCRB rearrangement is influenced by HLA type went unresolved here. Moderate but significant shortening of TCRB CDR3s was recorded in all four CD4+ subsets from Type 1 diabetes patients. It was among patients, rather than healthy donors, that naive, central memory and Treg TCRB repertoires appeared more similar.

Germline CDR1 and CDR2: SGHTA and FQGNSA. V lost 8 bases, J lost 4 bases, and 11 bases lay in between. This CDR3 has 12 residues. The investigators reverse transcribed all of the isolated RNA, so they sequenced expressed TCRB transcripts. Roughly 3.6 million reads was the average for naive, central memory and regulatory T cell samples. The method was immunoSEQ multiplex PCR; TCRdb's version includes in-frame clones alone and lacks a portion of them. The sample includes 400,000 to 600,000 clones, approximately 30% of them seen just once. This clone came up a few times. What it recognizes is unknown. The chain couples TRBV7-2 to TRBJ2-5; D not certain. Sequencing was carried out using naive CD4+ T cells from blood. This receptor was obtained from a man between 18 and 29 years old in good health. The CDR3 region has the DNA TGTGCCAGCTCACCCCACACAGAGACCCAGTACTTC. Translated, it gives CASSPHTETQYF. The full variable domain, with the rest looked up from reference TRBV7-2 and TRBJ2-5, is GAGVSQSPSNKVTEKGKDVELRCDPISGHTALYWYRQSLGQGLEFLIYFQGNSAPDKSGLPSDRFSAERTGGSVSTLTIQRTQQEDSAVYLCASSPHTETQYFGPGTRLLVL.